This T cell receptor (beta chain) was profiled in a study of cytomegalovirus exposure and HLA in healthy donors. Study observations and caveats: For most TCR beta V segments, an earlier analysis put the productive rate at about 90% or about 30% of the time. Some V segments (TRBV6-2 and TRBV6-3 among them) were excluded as indistinguishable. TCR beta sequences reportedly predicted most subjects' HLA-A and HLA-B alleles accurately.

13 Jbeta primers and 60 Vbeta primers were used for the PCR. Clones were read by immunoSEQ multiplex PCR, and TCRdb kept only the in-frame ones, dropping some. The table lists 150,000 to 200,000 clones, roughly 85% of them singletons, with 0.69% in the top ten. Unmatched junction bases numbered 8, after V lost 6 bases and J lost 1 base. The germline gives CDR1 MNHNS, CDR2 SASEGT. CDR3 length: 15 residues. To note about this clone: Its antigen is still unknown.

V gene TRBV6-1 combines with J gene TRBJ2-7, with 8 nucleotides matching TRBD1. The clonotype comes from a woman aged 40-49 years in good health and CMV-seronegative. The source material was PBMCs. This CDR3 reads CASSFGTGISYEQYF. The CDR3 region has the DNA TGTGCCAGCAGCTTCGGGACAGGAATTTCCTACGAGCAGTACTTC.